This is a list of T cell receptor beta chains from one sample in a study of T cell responses to AZD1222 COVID-19 vaccine. Only in-frame clones appear in the TCRdb table, and some are missing; sequencing was by immunoSEQ multiplex PCR. The data hold around 84,000 clones, with 92% observed a single time. Here the sequenced sample was peripheral blood, taken on day 0 of MenACWY control vaccination. These TCRs come from an adult in good health. Each CDR3 is given without its conserved first and last residue. A D gene is named only where the DNA matches it firmly.

TRBV7-2,TRBJ2-3,NA,ASRIEAADTQY
TRBV11-2,TRBJ2-7,NA,ASSLGTNSYEQY
TRBV9,TRBJ2-4,NA,ASSPDPDRLLAKNIQY
TRBV12-3/TRBV12-4,TRBJ1-5,TRBD1,ASGTGAQPQH
TRBV28,TRBJ2-1,NA,ASSPPSAYNEQF
TRBV3-1/TRBV3-2,TRBJ1-6,TRBD1,ASSQDWGTGTTNSPLH
TRBV5-1,TRBJ1-1,NA,ASSLLPEAF
TRBV6-5,TRBJ2-5,TRBD2,ASTLAGATGETQY
TRBV9,TRBJ1-4,NA,ASSVDARGKNEKLF
TRBV6-1,TRBJ1-2,NA,ASSEGMRGYGYT
TRBV30,TRBJ1-6,NA,AWTVNSPLH
TRBV9,TRBJ1-4,NA,ASSPISLQENEKLF
TRBV28,TRBJ1-5,NA,ATRKGGDSNQPQH
TRBV19,TRBJ2-3,TRBD2,ASTRLAANTDTQY
TRBV11-2,TRBJ2-5,TRBD1,ASRPGTGVQETQY
TRBV28,TRBJ2-3,TRBD2,ASSFYDFRGGLTDTQY
TRBV6-6,TRBJ1-5,NA,ASRQWGNQPQH
TRBV7-2,TRBJ2-2,TRBD2,ASSLAGGYGELF
TRBV9,TRBJ1-4,NA,ASSVSGGQGGEKLF
TRBV28,TRBJ1-1,TRBD1,ASSSQGAHDTEAF
TRBV19,TRBJ1-1,TRBD1,ASSTRDRVMNTEAF
TRBV27,TRBJ2-1,NA,ASSFSRTNYNEQF
TRBV3-1/TRBV3-2,TRBJ2-5,NA,ASSQEGSGSETQY
TRBV7-2,TRBJ2-1,TRBD2,ASRLGLAGGGNNEQF
TRBV7-3,TRBJ2-6,NA,ASTLRGLGNSGANVLT
TRBV28,TRBJ2-7,NA,ASSGTGQGSGRAYEQY
TRBV10-3,TRBJ2-5,TRBD2,AISDPRLAGKETQY
TRBV3-1/TRBV3-2,TRBJ2-7,NA,ASSQPPVGGGFYEQY
TRBV11-3,TRBJ1-6,NA,ASRETSSGGSSYNSPLH
TRBV12-3/TRBV12-4,TRBJ1-4,NA,ASRIPGGKLF
TRBV5-1,TRBJ1-6,TRBD1,ASSRTGKEALH
TRBV30,TRBJ1-1,NA,AWNGLLGMNTEAF
TRBV24-1,TRBJ1-2,NA,ATSDYRNYGYT
TRBV19,TRBJ2-2,TRBD2,ASSGTSGRSNTGELF
TRBV27,TRBJ1-4,NA,ASRTEGEKLF
TRBV19,TRBJ1-4,NA,ASSWSKGATNEKLF
TRBV6-2/TRBV6-3,TRBJ2-5,NA,ASSLMSGAETQY
TRBV11-2,TRBJ2-1,NA,ASSFGGSNEQF
TRBV3-1/TRBV3-2,TRBJ2-3,TRBD2,ASSQPSRAGDTDTQY
TRBV28,TRBJ2-3,TRBD2,ASSPGLAPIDTQY
TRBV28,TRBJ2-7,NA,ASSQGGQQGDEQY
TRBV28,TRBJ1-6,NA,ASSFPGVTYNSPLH
TRBV2,TRBJ1-1,TRBD1,ASRDRENTEAF
TRBV18,TRBJ1-3,NA,ASSPLLAGGNTIY
TRBV6-2/TRBV6-3,TRBJ1-2,TRBD1,ASSLLGTGAYGYT
TRBV2,TRBJ1-2,TRBD1,ASSGDSPNGYT
TRBV7-2,TRBJ2-2,TRBD1,ASSLRTGNTGELF
TRBV5-8,TRBJ2-7,NA,ASSLGVGNRAPYEQY
TRBV5-1,TRBJ1-2,NA,ASSLAVGASNYGYT
TRBV2,TRBJ1-5,NA,ASSPGTTYSNQPQH
TRBV28,TRBJ2-6,NA,ASSLGYSGANVLT
TRBV7-6,TRBJ2-2,NA,ASSDQVHSGTGELF
TRBV12-3/TRBV12-4,TRBJ1-4,NA,ASHGVGEKLF
TRBV7-2,TRBJ1-1,NA,ASSQQVLNTEAF